This is a list of T cell receptor beta chains from one sample in a study of Graves' ophthalmopathy and Graves' hyperthyroidism. TCRdb reprocessed the multiplex PCR reads with MiXCR, giving one entry per CDR3 protein. Of 300,000 to 450,000 distinct CDR3 sequences listed, about 18% were seen once; the top ten hold 2.4%. The sample comprised peripheral blood. The receptors here all came from an adult woman with stable Graves' hyperthyroidism. Both conserved end residues are part of each CDR3. The order of the fields is clone size, J gene, V gene, D gene, CDR3 DNA, CDR3 protein. The D gene is left open where the match is weak. Clone sizes are given selectively: once, few, many, or a class where the clone is expanded.

clone_size: few
j_call: TRBJ2-7
v_call: TRBV4-3
d_call: .
cdr3_nt: TGCGCCAGCAGCCAAGCGGGGGCGAGGGAGCAGTACTTC
cdr3_aa: CASSQAGAREQYF

clone_size: many
j_call: TRBJ2-4
v_call: TRBV5-1
d_call: .
cdr3_nt: TGCGCCAGCAGCTTGGCCGAAGCGGCACCACCGCCATACAAAAACATTCAGTACTTC
cdr3_aa: CASSLAEAAPPPYKNIQYF

clone_size: many
j_call: TRBJ1-1
v_call: TRBV6-2/TRBV6-3
d_call: .
cdr3_nt: TGTGCCAGCAGTTACTCGTTGGGTGAGGGGCGCGGCACTGAAGCTTTCTTT
cdr3_aa: CASSYSLGEGRGTEAFF

clone_size: many
j_call: TRBJ1-1
v_call: TRBV28
d_call: .
cdr3_nt: TGTGCCAGCAATTCAGGGGAGACCTTGAACACTGAAGCTTTCTTT
cdr3_aa: CASNSGETLNTEAFF

clone_size: many
j_call: TRBJ2-7
v_call: TRBV6-5
d_call: TRBD2
cdr3_nt: TGTGCCAGCACTTCACTCCCCGGGACTAGATTCTACGAGCAGTACTTC
cdr3_aa: CASTSLPGTRFYEQYF

clone_size: many
j_call: TRBJ1-1
v_call: TRBV25-1
d_call: .
cdr3_nt: TGTGCCAGCAGTGAATCAGGGCGGATGAACACTGAAGCTTTCTTT
cdr3_aa: CASSESGRMNTEAFF

clone_size: many
j_call: TRBJ2-2
v_call: TRBV4-1
d_call: .
cdr3_nt: TGCGCCAGCAGTCAAGATCGGAGGGGGCTTTTTGGGGAGCTGTTTTTT
cdr3_aa: CASSQDRRGLFGELFF

clone_size: .
j_call: TRBJ1-1
v_call: TRBV27
d_call: .
cdr3_nt: TGTGCCGGGGGGTGGGGCACGAATAACACTGAAGCTTTCTTT
cdr3_aa: CAGGWGTNNTEAFF

clone_size: once
j_call: TRBJ1-1
v_call: TRBV27
d_call: .
cdr3_nt: TGTGCCAGCAGTTTATCCCTGACAGGTATGAACACTGAAGCTTTCTTT
cdr3_aa: CASSLSLTGMNTEAFF

clone_size: few
j_call: TRBJ2-7
v_call: TRBV4-2
d_call: TRBD1
cdr3_nt: TGTGCCAGCAGCCCAGTGGGAACAGGGGGTCGGAACGAGCAGTACTTC
cdr3_aa: CASSPVGTGGRNEQYF

clone_size: many
j_call: TRBJ1-1
v_call: TRBV7-9
d_call: .
cdr3_nt: TGTGCCAGCAGCCCAAGGACGGCTGAAGCTTTCTTT
cdr3_aa: CASSPRTAEAFF

clone_size: .
j_call: TRBJ2-4
v_call: TRBV3-1
d_call: .
cdr3_nt: TGTGCCAGCAGCCAAGACAGATGGGACATTCAGTACTTC
cdr3_aa: CASSQDRWDIQYF

clone_size: .
j_call: TRBJ1-5
v_call: TRBV30
d_call: .
cdr3_nt: TGTGCCTGGAATAATGACAATCAGCCCCAGCATTTT
cdr3_aa: CAWNNDNQPQHF

clone_size: many
j_call: TRBJ2-5
v_call: TRBV20-1
d_call: .
cdr3_nt: TGCAGGGGTACTAATTACGAGACCCAGTACTTC
cdr3_aa: CRGTNYETQYF

clone_size: many
j_call: TRBJ2-7
v_call: TRBV11-2
d_call: .
cdr3_nt: TGTGCCAGCAGCTTAGACCCCTGGCGGTCCTACGAGCAGTACTTC
cdr3_aa: CASSLDPWRSYEQYF

clone_size: .
j_call: TRBJ2-4
v_call: TRBV6-2/TRBV6-3
d_call: .
cdr3_nt: TGTGCCAGTCACCCTCCGAGGGACGGGAAGGAGCGGTACATTCAGTACTTC
cdr3_aa: CASHPPRDGKERYIQYF

clone_size: .
j_call: TRBJ1-1
v_call: TRBV18
d_call: .
cdr3_nt: TGTGCCAGCTCACCACCGGATAGATTTGGCACTGAAGCTTTCTTT
cdr3_aa: CASSPPDRFGTEAFF

clone_size: .
j_call: TRBJ2-2
v_call: TRBV10-1
d_call: .
cdr3_nt: TGCGCCAGCAGCCAGACCACCGGGGAGCTGTTTTTT
cdr3_aa: CASSQTTGELFF

clone_size: many
j_call: TRBJ1-2
v_call: TRBV24-1
d_call: .
cdr3_nt: TGTGCCACCAGTCGGGGGGGCCTCTCCTATGGCTACACCTTC
cdr3_aa: CATSRGGLSYGYTF

clone_size: many
j_call: TRBJ1-5
v_call: TRBV9
d_call: .
cdr3_nt: TGTGCCAGCAGCTCAGGAGTAGACAATCAGCCCCAGCATTTT
cdr3_aa: CASSSGVDNQPQHF

clone_size: many
j_call: TRBJ2-7
v_call: TRBV4-1
d_call: .
cdr3_nt: TGCGCCAGCAGCCACCCGGGCACCTCCTACGAGCAGTACTTC
cdr3_aa: CASSHPGTSYEQYF

clone_size: many
j_call: TRBJ2-2
v_call: TRBV28
d_call: .
cdr3_nt: TGTGCCAGCAGTCCCACTCCCCGGGAGCTGTTTTTT
cdr3_aa: CASSPTPRELFF

clone_size: many
j_call: TRBJ2-7
v_call: TRBV12-3/TRBV12-4
d_call: .
cdr3_nt: TGTACCAGCAGTTTAGGGGCCTACGAGCAGTACTTC
cdr3_aa: CTSSLGAYEQYF

clone_size: few
j_call: TRBJ2-1
v_call: TRBV12-3/TRBV12-4
d_call: TRBD1
cdr3_nt: TGTGCCAGCAGACGGGGACAGGGCGGCAATGAGAAGTTCTTC
cdr3_aa: CASRRGQGGNEKFF

clone_size: many
j_call: TRBJ1-2
v_call: TRBV3-1
d_call: .
cdr3_nt: TGTGCCAGCAGCGAAGGACCGGGGAACTATGGCTACACCTTC
cdr3_aa: CASSEGPGNYGYTF

clone_size: many
j_call: TRBJ2-5
v_call: TRBV7-2
d_call: TRBD2
cdr3_nt: TGTGCCAGCAGGAACGGACTAGCAAGGGTGGAGACCCAGTACTTC
cdr3_aa: CASRNGLARVETQYF

clone_size: many
j_call: TRBJ1-1
v_call: TRBV28
d_call: .
cdr3_nt: TGTGCCAGCACTGGGGGGCCATACACTGAAGCTTTCTTT
cdr3_aa: CASTGGPYTEAFF

clone_size: .
j_call: TRBJ2-7
v_call: TRBV11-2
d_call: TRBD1
cdr3_nt: TGTGCCAGCAGGAATGTGGGACAGGGGTTCTACGAGCAGTACTTC
cdr3_aa: CASRNVGQGFYEQYF

clone_size: .
j_call: TRBJ2-2
v_call: TRBV19
d_call: TRBD1
cdr3_nt: TGTGCCAGTAGGACAGGGTCGGGCAGTGGCGGGGAGCTGTTTTTT
cdr3_aa: CASRTGSGSGGELFF

clone_size: many
j_call: TRBJ1-5
v_call: TRBV6-5
d_call: .
cdr3_nt: TGTGCCAGCAGTTACTCGAGCGGGCGCAATCAGCCCCAGCATTTT
cdr3_aa: CASSYSSGRNQPQHF

clone_size: few
j_call: TRBJ1-5
v_call: TRBV19
d_call: .
cdr3_nt: TGTGCCAGTAGTACTCCCGGGGACTGGGCAGGCAATCAGCCCCAGCATTTT
cdr3_aa: CASSTPGDWAGNQPQHF

clone_size: .
j_call: TRBJ1-5
v_call: TRBV20-1
d_call: .
cdr3_nt: TGCAGTGCTACCCTAGAACAGAGCAATCAGCCCCAGCATTTT
cdr3_aa: CSATLEQSNQPQHF

clone_size: .
j_call: TRBJ2-4
v_call: TRBV12-3/TRBV12-4
d_call: .
cdr3_nt: TGTGCCAGCAGTACCCCGAAGGGGCTAACGGGTCTAGCCATAAACATTCAGTACTTC
cdr3_aa: CASSTPKGLTGLAINIQYF

clone_size: .
j_call: TRBJ1-5
v_call: TRBV5-5
d_call: TRBD1
cdr3_nt: TGTGCCAGCAGCTTGCTAGACAGGGGCAATCAGCCCCAGCATTTT
cdr3_aa: CASSLLDRGNQPQHF

clone_size: many
j_call: TRBJ2-5
v_call: TRBV27
d_call: .
cdr3_nt: TGTGCCAGCAGTTCGTACCAAGAGACCCAGTACTTC
cdr3_aa: CASSSYQETQYF

clone_size: many
j_call: TRBJ2-5
v_call: TRBV7-6
d_call: TRBD1
cdr3_nt: TGTGCCAGCAGCTTAAGTTCACAGGGGGCTGGCCAGTACTTC
cdr3_aa: CASSLSSQGAGQYF

clone_size: many
j_call: TRBJ2-2
v_call: TRBV30
d_call: .
cdr3_nt: TGTGCCTGGAGTCTGAGCGGAGGGGAGCTGTTTTTT
cdr3_aa: CAWSLSGGELFF

clone_size: many
j_call: TRBJ1-3
v_call: TRBV6-1
d_call: .
cdr3_nt: TGTGCCGGCTGGGGCAGGAGCTCTGGAAACACCATATATTTT
cdr3_aa: CAGWGRSSGNTIYF

clone_size: many
j_call: TRBJ1-1
v_call: TRBV19
d_call: .
cdr3_nt: TGTGCCAGTAGTATAGGGGGCACGAACACTGAAGCTTTCTTT
cdr3_aa: CASSIGGTNTEAFF

clone_size: many
j_call: TRBJ1-3
v_call: TRBV4-1
d_call: TRBD1
cdr3_nt: TGCGCCAGCAGCCAAGTAGGCCCCGGACAGGGCGTTGGAAACACCATATATTTT
cdr3_aa: CASSQVGPGQGVGNTIYF

clone_size: many
j_call: TRBJ1-5
v_call: TRBV19
d_call: .
cdr3_nt: TGTGCCACTTCGGACAGAACAGGAAATCAGCCCCAGCATTTT
cdr3_aa: CATSDRTGNQPQHF

clone_size: .
j_call: TRBJ2-7
v_call: TRBV12-3/TRBV12-4
d_call: TRBD1
cdr3_nt: TGTGCCAGCAGTGGGACAGGGGGAAACGAGCAGTACTTC
cdr3_aa: CASSGTGGNEQYF

clone_size: many
j_call: TRBJ1-1
v_call: TRBV28
d_call: TRBD1
cdr3_nt: TGTGCCAGCAGTCACAGGGGGCAGGTTGAAGCTTTCTTT
cdr3_aa: CASSHRGQVEAFF

clone_size: many
j_call: TRBJ2-7
v_call: TRBV29-1
d_call: TRBD1
cdr3_nt: TGCAGCGTTGATCACAGGGACAGGGGTTTCTACGAGCAGTACTTC
cdr3_aa: CSVDHRDRGFYEQYF

clone_size: once
j_call: TRBJ1-2
v_call: TRBV11-2
d_call: TRBD1
cdr3_nt: TGTGCCAGCAGTTCCCGGGACAGGGGGCTTCCTACCTATGGCTACACCTTC
cdr3_aa: CASSSRDRGLPTYGYTF

clone_size: few
j_call: TRBJ2-2
v_call: TRBV7-8
d_call: .
cdr3_nt: TGTGCCAGCAGCTTAATAGGCAGGGGCCCGAACACCGGGGAGCTGTTTTTT
cdr3_aa: CASSLIGRGPNTGELFF

clone_size: many
j_call: TRBJ2-7
v_call: TRBV11-2
d_call: .
cdr3_nt: TGTGCCAGCAGCTCGTTATCCCGTCGGCGGGGATTCACCTACGAGCAGTACTTC
cdr3_aa: CASSSLSRRRGFTYEQYF

clone_size: many
j_call: TRBJ1-1
v_call: TRBV19
d_call: .
cdr3_nt: TGTGCCAGTAGTATAGGGACAAGGAACACTGAAGCTTTCTTT
cdr3_aa: CASSIGTRNTEAFF

clone_size: .
j_call: TRBJ2-5
v_call: TRBV5-4
d_call: TRBD2
cdr3_nt: TGTGCCAGCAGCTCTGGCCCCGTAGCGGGCCCCCAAGAGACCCAGTACTTC
cdr3_aa: CASSSGPVAGPQETQYF

clone_size: once
j_call: TRBJ1-2
v_call: TRBV7-9
d_call: TRBD1
cdr3_nt: TGTGCCAGCAGCCCACCAAGACAGGGGCACGAGGCCACCTTC
cdr3_aa: CASSPPRQGHEATF

clone_size: many
j_call: TRBJ2-2
v_call: TRBV12-3/TRBV12-4
d_call: TRBD2
cdr3_nt: TGTGCCAGCAGAGGGACTAGCTTCTGGGAGCTGTTTTTT
cdr3_aa: CASRGTSFWELFF

clone_size: many
j_call: TRBJ1-1
v_call: TRBV29-1
d_call: .
cdr3_nt: TGCAGCGTCCAGGGCGGGGGGCTTGCTTTCTTT
cdr3_aa: CSVQGGGLAFF

clone_size: many
j_call: TRBJ2-2
v_call: TRBV19
d_call: .
cdr3_nt: TGTGCCAGTAGTACTGACTACACCGGGGAGCTGTTTTTT
cdr3_aa: CASSTDYTGELFF

clone_size: many
j_call: TRBJ1-1
v_call: TRBV7-9
d_call: .
cdr3_nt: TGTGCCAGCAGCTTTGACAGCAACACTGAAGCTTTCTTT
cdr3_aa: CASSFDSNTEAFF

clone_size: few
j_call: TRBJ1-1
v_call: TRBV6-1
d_call: .
cdr3_nt: TGTGCCAGTAACAGGGCGGGGGGCACTGAAGCTTTCTTT
cdr3_aa: CASNRAGGTEAFF